The present T cell receptor beta chain was sequenced within a study of T cell responses to AZD1222 COVID-19 vaccine. Researchers grouped second doses given at about 4 or about 12 weeks into one pool. After removal of 5 bases from V and 3 bases from J, the junction contained 10 bases not matched to a gene. Germline V lookup: CDR1 MNHNY, CDR2 SVGAGI (reference sequence). This CDR3 is 17 amino acids long. In the case of this clone: What it recognizes is unknown.

Sequencing used immunoSEQ multiplex PCR; TCRdb keeps in-frame clones, though not all of them. This sample carries more than 120,000 clones, 90% of them seen once, and the ten largest clones take roughly 1.7%. General study findings and limits: Females made up more of the donors, who were largely white British, and clonal diversity may have come out too low. Repertoire sampling was restricted to post-peak T cell response timepoints.

The chain recombines TRBV6-6 with TRBJ1-5; 10 nucleotides line up with TRBD1. The material was peripheral blood, obtained 28 days after the second AZD1222 dose. This TCR was recovered from an adult who received the AZD1222 COVID-19 vaccine. The CDR3 region is CASSLLHGTGDNQPQHF. The CDR3 nucleotides read TGTGCCAGCAGTCTACTGCATGGGACAGGGGACAATCAGCCCCAGCATTTT.